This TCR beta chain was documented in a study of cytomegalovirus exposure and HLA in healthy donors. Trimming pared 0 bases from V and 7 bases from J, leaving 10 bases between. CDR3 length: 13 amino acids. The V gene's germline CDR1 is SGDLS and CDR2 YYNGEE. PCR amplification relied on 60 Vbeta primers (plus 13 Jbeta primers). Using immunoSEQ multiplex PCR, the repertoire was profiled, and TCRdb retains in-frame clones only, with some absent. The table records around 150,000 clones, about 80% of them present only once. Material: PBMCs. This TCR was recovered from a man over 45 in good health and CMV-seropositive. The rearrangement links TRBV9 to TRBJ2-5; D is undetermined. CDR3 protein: CASSVEGLATQYF. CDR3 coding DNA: TGTGCCAGCAGCGTAGAAGGTTTAGCGACCCAGTACTTC.